This T cell receptor (beta chain) was captured in a study of blood T cells in healthy people across ages (dated by TCRdb to the mid-2010s). At the level of the whole study: In model experiments, template switching captured roughly one uniquely barcoded TCR beta cDNA molecule for every two T cells. The study measured age-related changes in TCR beta repertoire diversity using deep sequencing normalized with unique cDNA molecular identifiers. Four age groups were formed from the donors: young (average roughly 16 years), middle-aged (approximately 40), aged (about 62) and long-lived (around 82). To avoid experimental bias, donors of different ages were randomly spread across the sequencing lanes. Using the same blood draw, the study looked at two additional independent replicas of 1 million unique cDNA reads for two donors, one aged 18 to 30 and the other aged 80 or older.

The study at large found these results: Observed TCR beta diversity per million T cells fell roughly linearly with age, and a significant reduction was already apparent by age around 40. Because the CMV infection status of the donors was unknown, age-related changes in expanded clonotypes may potentially have been confounded. Estimates of total diversity based on one million sequenced T cells were regarded as lower bounds and as underestimates. Because profiling used bulk unsorted PBMCs, naive and antigen-experienced compartments could not be compared conclusively. Compared with the aged group, more naive CD4+ T cells, fewer expanded clones and increased TCR diversity were shown by the long-lived group, suggesting age selection. There was a strong correlation between observed TCR beta diversity and the percentage of naive T cells measured by flow cytometry.

This clonotype was recorded a few times. It lacks a known antigen. No base qualities exist here, and no much larger clone lies one base off it. The donors were under 40 Caucasian individuals from Russia, aged roughly 6 to 100 years, who were systemically healthy. Each donor gave around 9.9 milliliters of peripheral blood, collected into EDTA-treated Vacutainer tubes. PBMCs were isolated by Ficoll-Paque density-gradient centrifugation, with at least 6 million obtained per sample. Trizol reagent was used to extract total RNA from the PBMCs, yielding at least 5.5 micrograms per sample. For every donor, an aliquot of PBMCs went through flow cytometry to measure the percentages of naive CD45RAhigh/CD27high T cells. Library preparation was by 5' RACE. Sequenced using an Illumina HiSeq 2500. The second PCR ran for about 7 to 11 cycles and used a J-beta primer mix along with a sample-barcoded 5' primer. Each TCR beta cDNA molecule received a unique molecular identifier from a template-switch 5' adaptor carrying 12 random nucleotides. At least 2.5 million CDR3-containing paired-end reads were obtained from each sample. First-strand cDNA was synthesized from all RNA with the Mint cDNA synthesis kit, primed by a TRBC-specific oligonucleotide. Following uracil-DNA glycosylase treatment, all cDNA underwent a first 18-cycle PCR with the universal primers M1SS and BC2_uni_R. Concerning the study's data processing: Each sample was normalized by randomly selecting 1 million high-quality reads, each carrying a distinct molecular identifier. Instead of being binned into consensus sequences, reads that shared molecular identifiers were thrown out. MiTCR, run with a Q25 quality threshold and the strictest error-elimination algorithm, handled CDR3 identification, clonotype clustering and error correction. A nonparametric unseen species model with Euler transformation was used to estimate a lower bound on total TCR beta diversity. The public reads were run again by TCRdb, first through fastp at Q25 and then through MiXCR, and only productive beta chains were kept. Each CDR3 protein gets just one entry, which takes the most common genes and DNA from the rows behind it. These V and J calls originate from TCRdb's pipeline instead of the authors' own analysis. The sample profile shows 1.5 million to 1.9 million distinct CDR3 sequences; about 45% of them were found once. Clones ranked in the top ten supply less than 5% of the sample.

The germline V gene (reference sequence) gives CDR1 as DFQATT and CDR2 as SNEGSKA. Reading from cysteine to phenylalanine, the CDR3 counts 13 amino acids. CDR3 DNA is the only sequence kept; it has 39 bases, read in frame from the first base. The source material was blood. The receptor comes from a woman younger than 30 in good health. The chain was built from TRBV20-1 and TRBJ2-5, with TRBD1 tentatively as D gene (6 bases match). The closer fit of TRBJ2-7 to the DNA end suggests the J call may be wrong. The CDR3 sequence is CSASRDTPREQYF. The nucleotide sequence reads as follows: TGCAGTGCTTCCCGGGACACCCCGCGCGAGCAGTACTTC.